The rows below give T cell receptor beta chains drawn from one sample of a study of T-cell memory formation after mild COVID-19. TCRdb passed the 5' RACE reads through MiXCR, listing each CDR3 protein once. The sample has hundreds of thousands of distinct CDR3 sequences; 15% to 25% are singletons. The sequencing input was PBMCs or a T cell subset sorted from them (not recorded which). These receptors came from an adult woman who had mild COVID-19 (a few samples of this study predate the infection). Cell type and time point are not known. Each CDR3 is given with its conserved first and last residue. The D gene is left open where the match is weak. Not every row has a clone size; where given, it reads once, few, many or a size class.

j_call v_call cdr3_length clone_size d_call cdr3_nt cdr3_aa
TRBJ1-5 TRBV20-1 14 few - TGCAGTGCTAGAGTTGGGGGGGGCAATCAGCCCCAGCATTTT CSARVGGGNQPQHF
TRBJ2-6 TRBV11-2 16 - - TGTGCCAGCAGCGCCCACACGGTCTCTGGGGCCAACGTCCTGACTTTC CASSAHTVSGANVLTF
TRBJ2-1 TRBV6-6 19 few TRBD1 TGTGCCAGCAGTTACGATCCGGACAGGGAATTAATTGGCTACAATGAGCAGTTCTTC CASSYDPDRELIGYNEQFF
TRBJ2-2 TRBV7-3 15 - TRBD2 TGTGCCAGCAGCTTAATAGCGGGAGTTACCGGGGAGCTGTTTTTT CASSLIAGVTGELFF
TRBJ1-2 TRBV5-1 13 few TRBD1 TGCGCCAGCAGCTTGGCAGGGGGCGATGGCTACACCTTC CASSLAGGDGYTF
TRBJ2-4 TRBV2 19 - TRBD1 TGTGCCAGCAGGGAACGGGGACAGGGGGCTCCACCAGCCAAAAACATTCAGTACTTC CASRERGQGAPPAKNIQYF
TRBJ2-7 TRBV21-1 15 - - TGTGCCAGTCCGGGACAAAAAGGGATCTCCTACGAGCAGTACTTC CASPGQKGISYEQYF
TRBJ1-2 TRBV27 16 - - TGTGCCAGCAGTCCCACGGGCGCTCCTCTTAACTATGGCTACACCTTC CASSPTGAPLNYGYTF
TRBJ1-1 TRBV19 13 once - TGTGCCAGTAGTATCTGGGAGAACACTGAAGCTTTCTTT CASSIWENTEAFF
TRBJ2-3 TRBV24-1 14 few - TGTGCCACCAGTGATTTTCCTATCACAGATACGCAGTATTTT CATSDFPITDTQYF
TRBJ2-3 TRBV9 15 many - TGTGCCAGCAGCCAGTCCCCCGGCAGCACAGATACGCAGTATTTT CASSQSPGSTDTQYF